This is a list of T cell receptor beta chains from one sample in a study of blood T cell repertoires in COVID-19. The repertoire was sequenced with immunoSEQ multiplex PCR; TCRdb's copy has only in-frame clones and lacks some. This table holds fewer than 400,000 clones, around 85% found once. Sequencing input: PBMCs or T cells enriched from blood (not recorded which). Receptor source: a woman younger than 45 who had been exposed to COVID-19. The CDR3 runs from the conserved cysteine through the conserved F or W. D genes are given only for firm matches. Where a row states a size, it is once, few, many or the class of an expanded clone; other rows omit it.

clone size	V gene	J gene	D gene	CDR3 DNA	CDR3 protein
once	TRBV7-2	TRBJ1-6	-	TGTGCCAGCAGCTTAATGGGGCAGGGAAGTGATTCACCCCTCCACTTT	CASSLMGQGSDSPLHF
-	TRBV7-7	TRBJ1-1	-	TGTGCTAGCAGCCGTCTTCAGGGGAACACTGAAGCTTTCTTT	CASSRLQGNTEAFF
-	TRBV4-2	TRBJ2-3	-	TGTGCCAGCAGCCAAGATCGGGGGAGCACAGATACGCAGTATTTT	CASSQDRGSTDTQYF
-	TRBV7-2	TRBJ1-6	-	TGTGCCAGCAGCAGGAGCGGGCAGGGAAATTCACCCCTCCACTTT	CASSRSGQGNSPLHF
-	TRBV2	TRBJ1-4	TRBD1	TGTGCCAGCAGCGCCGACAGGGCGAGTGAAAAACTGTTTTTT	CASSADRASEKLFF
once	TRBV7-9	TRBJ2-5	TRBD2	TGTGCCAGCACACCGGTAGCGGGGGGAGAGACCCAGTACTTC	CASTPVAGGETQYF
-	TRBV6-5	TRBJ2-1	-	TGTGCCAGCAGTTATGAGTGGCCGAGGTCTGAGCAGTTCTTC	CASSYEWPRSEQFF
-	TRBV9	TRBJ1-1	-	TGTGCCAGCAGCCCGATTCCCAGACAGAGTTCCGGTGAAGCTTTCTTT	CASSPIPRQSSGEAFF
-	TRBV2	TRBJ2-7	-	TGTGCCAGCGACGAACAGGGCGTTACCTACGAGCAGTACTTC	CASDEQGVTYEQYF
-	TRBV7-8	TRBJ2-3	TRBD2	TGTGCCAGCAGCGCCGGATCCTATAGCGGGGGGGCCTCAGATACGCAGTATTTT	CASSAGSYSGGASDTQYF
-	TRBV28	TRBJ1-1	-	TGTGCCAGCACTACAGGAGGGGCGGACACTGAAGCTTTCTTT	CASTTGGADTEAFF
-	TRBV5-6	TRBJ1-3	-	TGTGCCAGCAGGTCGGGGGGGACTCTAAGAACAAACACCATATATTTT	CASRSGGTLRTNTIYF
-	TRBV7-2	TRBJ2-7	-	TGTGCCAGCAGCTTAGGACAGCAATACTCCTACGAGCAGTACTTC	CASSLGQQYSYEQYF
-	TRBV9	TRBJ1-2	-	TGTGCCAGCAGCGCCCAGGGATTTAATCATTTCTACACCTTC	CASSAQGFNHFYTF
-	TRBV4-1	TRBJ2-7	-	TGCGCCAGCAGCCAATTCGGGAGGGGGCCGAGACAAGATGAGCAGTACTTC	CASSQFGRGPRQDEQYF
-	TRBV5-1	TRBJ1-2	TRBD1	TGCGCCAGCAGCCCCCTTGACAGGGTAGGGAACTATGGCTACACCTTC	CASSPLDRVGNYGYTF
-	TRBV2	TRBJ1-5	TRBD1	TGTGCCAGCAGTTGGGACAGGGGAGGCAATCAGCCCCAGCATTTT	CASSWDRGGNQPQHF
-	TRBV11-3	TRBJ2-3	TRBD1	TGTGCCAGCAGCCTCGGACAGGGCCTAGATACGCAGTATTTT	CASSLGQGLDTQYF
few	TRBV20-1	TRBJ2-1	TRBD2	TGCAGTGCTAGTGACCTAGCGGAGAGATACAATGAGCAGTTCTTC	CSASDLAERYNEQFF
-	TRBV5-6	TRBJ1-2	-	TGTGCCAGCAGCTTCAACTCCGGGTTTCTCTATGGCTACACCTTC	CASSFNSGFLYGYTF
-	TRBV30	TRBJ2-2	TRBD2	TGTGCCTGGACCTTGCGGACTAGGAACACCGGGGAGCTGTTTTTT	CAWTLRTRNTGELFF
-	TRBV7-2	TRBJ1-5	-	TGTGCCAGCAGCAGCAATCGGGGACTGAATCAGCCCCAGCATTTT	CASSSNRGLNQPQHF
-	TRBV7-9	TRBJ2-2	-	TGTGCCAGCAGCTTAGTGCTGGGTGAGCGCGGGGAGCTGTTTTTT	CASSLVLGERGELFF
-	TRBV11-1	TRBJ2-3	TRBD2	TGTGCCAGCAGCGCGACTAGCCTGAGCAAGACAGATACGCAGTATTTT	CASSATSLSKTDTQYF
-	TRBV7-9	TRBJ2-4	TRBD1	TGTGCCAGCAGCTTTGGGGACAGGTTAGGCATTCAGTACTTC	CASSFGDRLGIQYF
-	TRBV7-9	TRBJ2-1	-	TGTGCCAGCACCATCAGTCACTCCTACAATGAGCAGTTCTTC	CASTISHSYNEQFF
-	TRBV19	TRBJ2-1	-	TGTGCCAGTAGTGTCGGGAGTGAAAATGAGCAGTTCTTC	CASSVGSENEQFF
-	TRBV14	TRBJ2-5	-	TGTGCCAGCAGCCAAGAGCGTGGAGGGAGGCTAGAGACCCAGTACTTC	CASSQERGGRLETQYF
-	TRBV19	TRBJ2-3	-	TGTGCCAGTAGTATCGTAGGGACAATAAGCACAGATACGCAGTATTTT	CASSIVGTISTDTQYF
-	TRBV7-9	TRBJ2-7	TRBD2	TGTGCCAGCCTAAAGGGTAGCGGGAGGGCCTTCTCCTACGAGCAGTACTTC	CASLKGSGRAFSYEQYF
few	TRBV12-3/TRBV12-4	TRBJ1-1	TRBD1	TGTGCCAGCAGAATAACAGGGGGAGAAGCTTTCTTT	CASRITGGEAFF
-	TRBV5-4	TRBJ2-7	-	TGTGCCAGCAGCACCCTCCTCGGGCCAAGGGGGTACGAGCAGTACTTC	CASSTLLGPRGYEQYF
-	TRBV7-9	TRBJ1-2	-	TGTGCCAGCAGCGCTATGGGGGCTGGTAGTGGCTACACCTTC	CASSAMGAGSGYTF
-	TRBV28	TRBJ1-3	-	TGTGCCAGCACCGTTGGGGGGGCTCCCTCTGGAAACACCATATATTTT	CASTVGGAPSGNTIYF
-	TRBV14	TRBJ2-1	TRBD2	TGTGCCAGCAGCCAAAGGAGCGGGGGGGCAGGCAATGAGCAGTTCTTC	CASSQRSGGAGNEQFF
-	TRBV3-1/TRBV3-2	TRBJ2-7	TRBD1	TGTGCCAGCAGCCAACCACAGGGGACCCTCTACGAGCAGTACTTC	CASSQPQGTLYEQYF
-	TRBV30	TRBJ1-4	-	TGTGCCTGGAGTGTACAACAGGGTGAAAAACTGTTTTTT	CAWSVQQGEKLFF
-	TRBV4-3	TRBJ1-5	-	TGCGCCAGCAGCCAAGAGTGGGGGGGTCAGCCCCAGCATTTT	CASSQEWGGQPQHF
-	TRBV9	TRBJ1-1	TRBD1	TGTGCCAGCAGCGCCGGGACAGGGGACACTGAAGCTTTCTTT	CASSAGTGDTEAFF
-	TRBV9	TRBJ2-3	TRBD1	TGTGCCAGCAGCCCCCGTCAAGGACAGGGGGGCACAGATACGCAGTATTTT	CASSPRQGQGGTDTQYF
-	TRBV6-5	TRBJ2-7	TRBD1	TGTGCCAGCAGCGGTAGACAGGGCCACGAGCAGTACTTC	CASSGRQGHEQYF
few	TRBV28	TRBJ2-2	-	TGTGCCAGCAGTTTATTGGAGGGCACGAACACCGGGGAGCTGTTTTTT	CASSLLEGTNTGELFF
-	TRBV2	TRBJ2-3	TRBD2	TGTGCCAGCAGCACTAGCGCTAGCACAGATACGCAGTATTTT	CASSTSASTDTQYF
once	TRBV28	TRBJ1-2	TRBD1	TGTGCCAGCATCTTGGGACAGGGGGCGACCTATGGCTACACCTTC	CASILGQGATYGYTF
-	TRBV30	TRBJ1-1	TRBD1	TGTGCCTGGATCCCCAGTGGACAGGGCTACACTGAAGCTTTCTTT	CAWIPSGQGYTEAFF
-	TRBV11-3	TRBJ1-5	-	TGTGCCAGCAGCTTTCGGAGGGGACCCCAATGGCCCCAGCATTTT	CASSFRRGPQWPQHF
-	TRBV7-2	TRBJ2-5	TRBD2	TGTGCCAGCAGCTTAAAACCTAGCGGGGGTTATAAAGAGACCCAGTACTTC	CASSLKPSGGYKETQYF
-	TRBV30	TRBJ1-3	-	TGTGCCTGGAGTGCTTCTGGAAACACCATATATTTT	CAWSASGNTIYF
-	TRBV28	TRBJ1-5	-	TGTGCCAGCAGCCCACGCAGGCCCCAGCATTTT	CASSPRRPQHF
-	TRBV28	TRBJ2-2	-	TGTGCCAGCAGTTTGGCCCCCCTCCGGGAGGAGCTGTTTTTT	CASSLAPLREELFF
-	TRBV5-6	TRBJ1-5	TRBD1	TGTGCCAGCAGCTCAACTCGACAGGGTGATTATCAGCCCCAGCATTTT	CASSSTRQGDYQPQHF
-	TRBV1	TRBJ1-2	-	TGCACCAGCAGCCAACGAGACAGGGGCCCCCTCATTAACTATGGCTACACCTTC	CTSSQRDRGPLINYGYTF
-	TRBV7-2	TRBJ2-2	-	TGTGCCAGCGAAAGGCGGGGGCGTGACACCGGGGAGCTGTTTTTT	CASERRGRDTGELFF
few	TRBV28	TRBJ1-5	-	TGTGCCAGCAGTGCAAATCCGGAGCCCCAGCATTTT	CASSANPEPQHF
-	TRBV4-1	TRBJ1-1	-	TGCGCCAGCAGCCAAGTTTTATACACTGAAGCTTTCTTT	CASSQVLYTEAFF